One and the same sample provided the 4 T cell receptor beta chains below, sequenced in a study of blood T cells in healthy people across ages. A J-beta primer mix and a sample-barcoded 5' primer were used in a second PCR of about 6 to 12 cycles. Each CDR3 protein is one row after TCRdb ran MiXCR on the 5' RACE reads. Of approximately 1.5 million distinct CDR3 sequences listed, approximately 43% are singletons. The sample taken for sequencing was blood. Receptors originate from a woman under 30 in good health.

This clonotype turned up a few times. The chain recombines TRBV6-1 with TRBJ2-1, with no clear D. Trimming left V 7 bases short and J 4 bases short, with 5 bases between. The germline CDR1 and CDR2 sequences are MNHNS and SASEGT. This CDR3 is 11 amino acids long. The CDR3 DNA reads as TGTGCCAGCATTGAGTACAATGAGCAGTTCTTC. Protein sequence: CASIEYNEQFF.

There are a few counts of this clonotype. V is TRBV6-2 or TRBV6-3 and J is TRBJ1-1; D is possibly TRBD1 (6 bases). Germline V gene sequence: CDR1 MNHEY, CDR2 SVGEGT. V was shortened by 5 bases and J by 10 bases, with 14 bases between the two germline ends. The CDR3 has 12 residues. The DNA for the CDR3 is TGTGCCAGCAGTCCGCAGGGGAGGGCAGCTTTCTTT. Translated: CASSPQGRAAFF.

This clonotype turned up a few times. V usage is TRBV4-2 and J usage is TRBJ1-1; D call uncertain. This CDR3 has 15 residues. CDR1 and CDR2 from the germline V gene are LGHNA and YNFKEQ. Trimming left V 2 bases short and J 3 bases short, with 13 bases between. Written as DNA, the CDR3 is TGTGCCAGCAGCCAAATTGGACTTGGGGACACTGAAGCTTTCTTT. Amino acids: CASSQIGLGDTEAFF.

Remarks on this clonotype: A junction end diverges from the germline sequence, so it may reflect a read error. The chain joins TRBV4-1 to TRBJ1-2, with D maybe TRBD1 (5 bases). The CDR3 has 15 amino acids. From germline, CDR1 is MGHRA and CDR2 YSYEKL. CDR3 DNA sequence: TGCGCCGGCAGCCAAGATCCAGCAGGGAACTATGGCTACACCTTC. This codes for CAGSQDPAGNYGYTF.